Detailed here is one T cell receptor beta chain. What this receptor recognizes is not known. Qualities for individual bases were not recorded, and no much larger clone is one base off. This sample was taken from a study of blood T cell repertoires in COVID-19 (TCRdb year 2020). At the level of the whole study: Samples covering the acute and convalescent phases of COVID-19 were provided by collaborators in the United States, Italy and Spain. The material from the prospective study consisted of cDNA or gDNA derived from T cells, B-cell-depleted T cells, or PBMCs. The dataset comprised deeply sampled blood TCRbeta repertoires from subjects exposed to, actively infected with, or recovered from COVID-19. A freely available public database, intended as a resource for researchers studying the immune response to SARS-CoV-2, is where the repertoires were released. The samples were drawn from the first 160 participants of the ongoing ImmuneRACE study and from over 950 subjects provided by 6 global collaborators. The sample metadata nearly always contained a de-identified subject ID, COVID-19 status, age in years and sex. Where available, HLA class I and class II types were taken from metadata supplied by the sample provider and were not determined by assay-based typing. General conclusions and limits of the study: Clinical and demographic metadata were provided uncurated, with the amount varying by source and participant.

The CDR3 numbers 18 residues from cysteine through phenylalanine. The DNA shown is the 54-base CDR3, in frame from base 1. The germline V gene encodes CDR1 SNHLY and CDR2 FYNNEI. V is clipped by 6 bases and J by 4 bases, and the sequence between their germline boundaries is 27 bases long. TCRbeta CDR3 regions were amplified from genomic DNA using the immunoSEQ Assay, a bias-controlled multiplex PCR. The study's own analysis went as follows. Nucleated cell counts per sample were estimated from amplification of reference gene primers within the assay. To quantify the absolute abundance of each unique TCRbeta CDR3 rearrangement, sequence reads were collapsed and filtered. For each sample, productive Simpson clonality was calculated as the square root of Simpson's diversity index across productive rearrangements. The clones in this table, taken by TCRdb from immuneACCESS, are in-frame only. Not every clone is retained; where verified, under half of the shortfall comes from an unresolved V gene, and the cause of the rest is unknown. That table supplies the V and J calls and clone size; D and trimming were determined from the DNA. The sample table lists a few hundred thousand clones, 84% of them with a count of one. The ten largest make up approximately 10% of the sample.

Each collaborating institution followed its own protocols to collect whole blood in K2EDTA tubes. For TCRbeta analysis, collaborator samples were shipped as frozen whole blood, as isolated PBMCs, or as DNA extracted from either sample type. The chain joins TRBV2 to TRBJ1-2; a weak D assignment points to TRBD1 (5 bases agree). The TCR originated in a man aged 50 or older with active or convalescent COVID-19. The specimen was peripheral blood. The CDR3 region: CASREPYEKILTAYGYTF. The sequenced DNA is TGTGCCAGCAGAGAGCCGTATGAAAAAATTTTGACAGCCTATGGCTACACCTTC.